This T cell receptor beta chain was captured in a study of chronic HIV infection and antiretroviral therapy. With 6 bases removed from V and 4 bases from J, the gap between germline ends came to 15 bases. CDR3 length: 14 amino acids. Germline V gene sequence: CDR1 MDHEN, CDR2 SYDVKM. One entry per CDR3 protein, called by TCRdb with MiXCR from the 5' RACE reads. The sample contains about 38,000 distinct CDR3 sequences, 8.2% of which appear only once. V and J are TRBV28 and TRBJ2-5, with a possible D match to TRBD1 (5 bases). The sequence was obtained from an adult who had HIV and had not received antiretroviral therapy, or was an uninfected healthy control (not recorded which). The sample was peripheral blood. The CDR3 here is CASRLNTGRETQYF. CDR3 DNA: TGTGCCAGCAGACTGAATACAGGCAGAGAGACCCAGTACTTC.